These 25 T cell receptor beta chains share one sample of origin, sequenced in a study of T cells expressing NK-cell markers. Each CDR3 protein gets one entry in TCRdb, which reprocessed the 5' RACE reads and gives no DNA. The sample has roughly 420,000 distinct CDR3 sequences; the top ten hold about 7.3%. The sample consisted of blood T cells: a sorted CD56 or NKG2C T cell subset, CD4+ or CD8+ T cells, or bulk PBMC T cells (not recorded which). The source is a woman between 18 and 75 years old in good health.

The gene calls are TRBV11-1 and TRBJ2-5; TCRdb's assignment of TRBD2 cannot be checked, as there is no DNA. Per germline, CDR1 SGHAT and CDR2 FQDESV (reference sequence). The CDR3 totals 18 residues. CDR3 sequence reads: CASSLLGTSGGIQETQYF.

This chain uses TRBV6-2 or TRBV6-3 with TRBJ1-1; TCRdb designates TRBD1, a call that cannot be tested without DNA. The CDR3 is made up of 16 amino acids. The germline V gene has CDR1 MNHEY and CDR2 SVGEGT. CDR3 region: CASSREHRGWDTEAFF.

The chain carries TRBV6-2 or TRBV6-3 and TRBJ2-7; the TCRdb D gene call, TRBD1, has no DNA to confirm it. The CDR3 loop spans 15 amino acids. Germline V gene sequence: CDR1 MNHEY, CDR2 SVGEGT. Here the CDR3 reads CASASDRLIGSEQYF.

The chain carries TRBV12-3 or TRBV12-4 and TRBJ2-3; TCRdb's D call, TRBD1, is unchecked because there is no DNA. CDR3 length equals 14 residues. CDR3: CASGAWPSTDTQYF.

The V and J genes are TRBV4-2 and TRBJ2-3. The CDR3 totals 15 residues. Germline lookup yields CDR1 LGHNA and CDR2 YNFKEQ. This chain's CDR3 is CASSQSTSSTDTQYF.

The chain carries TRBV7-3 and TRBJ2-3. The CDR3 length is 14 residues. Germline V CDR1 and CDR2: SGHTA, FQGTGA. CDR3: CASSSLGRTDTQYF.

The rearrangement links TRBV7-8 to TRBJ2-1; TCRdb returns TRBD2, unconfirmable since there is no DNA. CDR1 and CDR2 (germline): SGHVS, FQNEAQ. The CDR3 has 15 amino acids. CDR3 sequence reads: CASSLGPAGGNEQFF.

This chain uses TRBV14 with TRBJ2-1; there is no DNA to check the TCRdb D call of TRBD1. The V gene's germline CDR1 is SGHDN and CDR2 FVKESK. The CDR3 is made up of 16 amino acids. CDR3 protein: CASSRIPGQGGNEQFF.

The rearrangement joins TRBV23-1 to TRBJ1-5; checking the TCRdb D call of TRBD1 is not possible without DNA. TRBV23-1 is marked as an open reading frame, function uncertain. The CDR3 has 18 amino acids. This CDR3 reads CASNKTGTRKYSNQPQHF.

This chain uses TRBV6-5 with TRBJ2-7; TCRdb names TRBD2, which stays unverified in the absence of DNA. Germline V CDR1 and CDR2: MNHEY, SVGAGI. The CDR3 extends over 14 amino acids. CDR3 region: CASSYSREGYEQYF.

The chain links TRBV7-2 to TRBJ1-6; without DNA, the TCRdb call of TRBD1 cannot be checked. Germline CDR1 SGHTA, CDR2 FQGNSA. The CDR3 length is 14 residues. CDR3 loop: CASRLDTLNSPLHF.

The rearrangement joins TRBV29-1 to TRBJ2-3. Germline lookup yields CDR1 SQVTM and CDR2 ANQGSEA. This CDR3 spans 17 amino acids. The CDR3 spells CSVEVWVLGTSTDTQYF.

This rearrangement joins TRBV9 to TRBJ2-3; with no DNA, the TCRdb D assignment of TRBD2 cannot be verified. Germline V CDR1 and CDR2: SGDLS, YYNGEE. The CDR3 runs to 19 residues. CDR3 protein: CASSVGLISGTKVPDTQYF.

The chain links TRBV20-1 to TRBJ2-7; TCRdb's D gene call, TRBD1, goes unchecked for lack of DNA. Germline V gene data show CDR1 as DFQATT and CDR2 as SNEGSKA (reference sequence). The CDR3 is made up of 15 amino acids. The CDR3 protein is CSARDSSGYAYEQYF.

The chain links TRBV6-5 to TRBJ2-4; TCRdb picks TRBD2, but there is no DNA to check that call. Germline lookup yields CDR1 MNHEY and CDR2 SVGAGI. This CDR3 contains 13 residues. CDR3 protein: CASSYSGQNIQYF.

The chain uses TRBV5-1 and TRBJ1-1; TCRdb designates TRBD1, a call that cannot be tested without DNA. Germline assignment: CDR1 SGHRS and CDR2 YFSETQ. The CDR3 is 14 residues long. CDR3 sequence reads: CASSLWTINTEAFF.

This sequence joins TRBV12-3 or TRBV12-4 and TRBJ2-5; no DNA is available, so the TRBD2 call from TCRdb remains unchecked. The CDR3 length is 14 residues. CDR3: CASSIAGSVETQYF.

The J gene is TRBJ2-3, the V gene TRBV19; TCRdb selects TRBD1, and the lack of DNA leaves this call unchecked. This CDR3 has 17 residues. Germline assignment: CDR1 LNHDA and CDR2 SQIVND (reference sequence). The CDR3 sequence: CASSIRGTGASTDTQYF.

V and J are TRBV20-1 and TRBJ2-2; the D call from TCRdb, TRBD2, cannot be confirmed without DNA. Germline values: CDR1 DFQATT, CDR2 SNEGSKA (reference sequence). The CDR3 covers 14 residues. CDR3 residues: CSGRWGRGAGELFF.

The chain recombines TRBV5-1 with TRBJ2-7; TCRdb's assignment of TRBD1 cannot be checked, as there is no DNA. The germline CDR1 and CDR2 sequences are SGHRS and YFSETQ. The CDR3 consists of 15 residues. CDR3 in amino acids: CASSSQTGAANEQYF.

The chain employs TRBV7-9 and TRBJ2-1; TCRdb outputs TRBD2, but without DNA this stays unchecked. The germline V gene has CDR1 SEHNR and CDR2 FQNEAQ (reference sequence). The CDR3 loop spans 14 amino acids. The CDR3 sequence is CATQLAGPYNEQFF.

V and J are TRBV20-1 and TRBJ2-3; the TRBD2 assignment by TCRdb is unverifiable without DNA. The CDR3 is 18 residues long. CDR1 DFQATT and CDR2 SNEGSKA come from the germline V gene (reference sequence). The chain's CDR3 is CSAIDPFPPSSSTDTQYF.

V and J are TRBV7-6 and TRBJ2-5; TCRdb designates TRBD1, a call that cannot be tested without DNA. Per the germline V gene, CDR1 is SGHVS and CDR2 is FNYEAQ. This CDR3 is built from 15 residues. The CDR3 loop reads CASSTLSTVQETQYF.

This sequence joins TRBV20-1 and TRBJ1-5; lacking DNA, the TRBD1 call made by TCRdb goes unchecked. CDR1 is DFQATT, CDR2 SNEGSKA, per germline (reference sequence). This CDR3 has 12 amino acids. This CDR3 is CSPAPSNQPQHF.

Here the CDR3 reads CASSATSGGGKNIQYF. V gene TRBV7-6 combines with J gene TRBJ2-4; TCRdb's assignment of TRBD2 cannot be checked, as there is no DNA. Germline values: CDR1 SGHVS, CDR2 FNYEAQ. The CDR3 contains 16 residues.